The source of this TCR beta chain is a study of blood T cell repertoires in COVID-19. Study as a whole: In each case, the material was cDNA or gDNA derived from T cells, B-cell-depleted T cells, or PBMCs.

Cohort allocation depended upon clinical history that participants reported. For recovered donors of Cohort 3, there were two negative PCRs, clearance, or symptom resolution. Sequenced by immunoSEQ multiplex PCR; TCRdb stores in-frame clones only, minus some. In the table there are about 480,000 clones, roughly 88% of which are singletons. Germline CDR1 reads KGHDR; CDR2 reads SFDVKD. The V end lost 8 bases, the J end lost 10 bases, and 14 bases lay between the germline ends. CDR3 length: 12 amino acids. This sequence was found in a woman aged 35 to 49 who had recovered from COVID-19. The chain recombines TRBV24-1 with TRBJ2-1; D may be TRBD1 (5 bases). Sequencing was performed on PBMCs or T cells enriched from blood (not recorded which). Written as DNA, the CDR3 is TGTGCCACCACCGACAGAATGGGCGAGCAGTTCTTC. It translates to CATTDRMGEQFF.